These T cell receptor beta chains were read from a single sample in a study of cytomegalovirus exposure and HLA in healthy donors. Clones were sequenced by immunoSEQ multiplex PCR, and TCRdb holds only the in-frame ones, with some missing. The sample shows over 75,000 clones, 70% to 85% of them seen only once. The sample consisted of PBMCs. These receptors all stem from a woman aged 50 to 65 in good health and CMV-seronegative. CDR3s include the opening cysteine and the closing phenylalanine or tryptophan. A D gene is named only where the DNA matches it firmly. The listing skips clone size in some rows; elsewhere it reads once, few, many or a size class.

>-|-|TRBJ1-1|TRBV7-9
TGTGCCAGCAGCTTAGCAGAGGCGAACACTGAAGCTTTCTTT
CASSLAEANTEAFF
>-|-|TRBJ2-3|TRBV5-1
TGCGCCAGCAGCTTCGTAGCGGCCAGCGGCACAGATACGCAGTATTTT
CASSFVAASGTDTQYF
>-|TRBD2|TRBJ2-3|TRBV29-1
TGCAGCGCTTCTAGCGGGCATACGCAGTATTTT
CSASSGHTQYF
>-|-|TRBJ2-1|TRBV6-6
TGTGCCAGCAGTTACTCGACGGACAGCAACAATGAGCAGTTCTTC
CASSYSTDSNNEQFF
>-|TRBD1|TRBJ2-7|TRBV10-1
TGCGCCAGCAGTGCAGGGACAGGGGACCTCCAATCCTACGAGCAGTACTTC
CASSAGTGDLQSYEQYF
>-|-|TRBJ1-1|TRBV18
TGTGCCAGCTCAAGATCCGGGACACCTGAAGCTTTCTTT
CASSRSGTPEAFF
>-|TRBD1|TRBJ1-4|TRBV7-2
TGTGCCAGCAGTCTCACCGGGACAGGGAGTGAAAAACTGTTTTTT
CASSLTGTGSEKLFF
>-|TRBD1|TRBJ1-1|TRBV4-1
TGCGCCAGCAGCCAAGTATTCGCGGGACAGGGGGGGACTGAAGCTTTCTTT
CASSQVFAGQGGTEAFF
>few|-|TRBJ1-1|TRBV5-1
TGCGCCAGCAGCTTGGTGGCAGACACTGAAGCTTTCTTT
CASSLVADTEAFF
>-|TRBD2|TRBJ2-1|TRBV28
TGTGCCAGCAGTTGGACCGGGACTAGCGGTATCCATGAGCAGTTCTTC
CASSWTGTSGIHEQFF
>once|-|TRBJ1-1|TRBV9
TGTGCCAGCAGCGAGCGGGGGGGCGCGGTGACTGAAGCTTTCTTT
CASSERGGAVTEAFF
>-|-|TRBJ1-5|TRBV2
TGTGCCAGCAGTAACCGTGGGCCCCGGATTCAGCCCCAGCATTTT
CASSNRGPRIQPQHF
>-|TRBD1|TRBJ1-1|TRBV19
TGTGCCAGTAGTATAGATCGGACAGGCCCTTACACTGAAGCTTTCTTT
CASSIDRTGPYTEAFF
>-|-|TRBJ2-1|TRBV6-5
TGTGCCAGCAGTTGGACGGACGGGAACAATGAGCAGTTCTTC
CASSWTDGNNEQFF
>-|-|TRBJ2-2|TRBV18
TGTGCCAGCTCACCTGGTGGGAGTGGCACCGGGGAGCTGTTTTTT
CASSPGGSGTGELFF
>-|-|TRBJ1-5|TRBV25-1
TGTGCCAGCAGTGGCGGATACACTACTGAGGGCAATCAGCCCCAGCATTTT
CASSGGYTTEGNQPQHF
>-|-|TRBJ1-5|TRBV5-6
TGTGCCAGCAGCTTGGGACAGAATAGCAATCAGCCCCAGCATTTT
CASSLGQNSNQPQHF
>-|TRBD2|TRBJ2-3|TRBV13
TGTGCCGCGGGTCCTTGGACTAGCGTGAAAGATACGCAGTATTTT
CAAGPWTSVKDTQYF
>-|TRBD1|TRBJ1-1|TRBV19
TGTGCCAGTAGTAGACAGGGGGCCAACACTGAAGCTTTCTTT
CASSRQGANTEAFF
>-|-|TRBJ1-5|TRBV27
TGTGCCACCAAGGCAGGGGACGTCAGCAATCAGCCCCAGCATTTT
CATKAGDVSNQPQHF
>-|TRBD2|TRBJ2-2|TRBV7-9
TGTGCCAGCAGCTTAAGCCCAACGGGAGGGGGCACCGGGGAGCTGTTTTTT
CASSLSPTGGGTGELFF
>-|-|TRBJ1-2|TRBV10-3
TGTGCCATCAGTGGTTCGACAGGACCTAACTATGGCTACACCTTC
CAISGSTGPNYGYTF
>-|-|TRBJ1-1|TRBV6-5
TGTGCCAGCAGGTCGATAGGGGGTCCGAACACTGAAGCTTTCTTT
CASRSIGGPNTEAFF
>few|TRBD1|TRBJ2-1|TRBV6-5
TGTGCCAGCAGTTCGACAGACAGGGCCTACAATGAGCAGTTCTTC
CASSSTDRAYNEQFF
>-|-|TRBJ1-2|TRBV6-6
TGTGCCAGCAGTTACTCGCTGAACCCTTCGGGGGGTGGCTACACCTTC
CASSYSLNPSGGGYTF
>-|TRBD1|TRBJ1-4|TRBV30
TGTGCCTGGAACATCCCCAGGGGGGATTCAAAACTGTTTTTT
CAWNIPRGDSKLFF
>-|-|TRBJ2-7|TRBV7-9
TGTGCCAGCAGCTTAGGAGGGCTTCGCTACGAGCAGTACTTC
CASSLGGLRYEQYF
>once|TRBD1|TRBJ2-7|TRBV29-1
TGCAGCGCTCGGGACAGGGATAGCTACGAGCAGTACTTC
CSARDRDSYEQYF
>-|TRBD1|TRBJ2-7|TRBV4-1
TGCGCCAGCAGCACAGGGGAGTCCGAGCAGTACTTC
CASSTGESEQYF
>-|-|TRBJ2-3|TRBV28
TGTGCCAGCAGTTTAACCCCATACGGGGAAACCAACACAGATACGCAGTATTTT
CASSLTPYGETNTDTQYF
>-|-|TRBJ2-5|TRBV9
TGTGCCAGCAGCGTAGCAGGTATCCAAGAGACCCAGTACTTC
CASSVAGIQETQYF
>-|TRBD1|TRBJ2-7|TRBV28
TGTGCCAGCAGTTGGCAGGGGGCCAGATCCTACGAGCAGTACTTC
CASSWQGARSYEQYF
>-|TRBD2|TRBJ2-1|TRBV2
TGTGCCAGCAGCCTTTTGGGGGGGGGCTCCTACAATGAGCAGTTCTTC
CASSLLGGGSYNEQFF
>-|TRBD2|TRBJ2-7|TRBV5-6
TGTGCCAGCAGCTTCGGGACTAGCTACGAGCAGTACTTC
CASSFGTSYEQYF
>-|TRBD2|TRBJ2-1|TRBV6-6
TGTGCCAGCGCCACTAGCGGGAACAATGAGCAGTTCTTC
CASATSGNNEQFF
>-|-|TRBJ1-5|TRBV5-6
TGTGCCAGCAGCTGGGGGGGTCAGCCCCAGCATTTT
CASSWGGQPQHF
>-|TRBD1|TRBJ2-3|TRBV28
TGTGCCGGAAAGACAGGGGGAGGCACAGATACGCAGTATTTT
CAGKTGGGTDTQYF
>-|-|TRBJ1-2|TRBV29-1
TGCAGCGTTTTGGTGGCTGGCTACACCTTC
CSVLVAGYTF
>-|-|TRBJ2-5|TRBV28
TGTGCCAGCAGTTCCTCGGGAGAAGCCCAGTACTTC
CASSSSGEAQYF
>-|TRBD1|TRBJ1-1|TRBV6-5
TGTGCCAGCAGTTACAAGGACAGGGGGCGCACTGAAGCTTTCTTT
CASSYKDRGRTEAFF
>-|-|TRBJ2-6|TRBV2
TGTGCCAGCACTTACGACAGCTCTGGGGCCAACGTCCTGACTTTC
CASTYDSSGANVLTF
>few|-|TRBJ1-1|TRBV19
TGTGCCAGTTCCCGACAGACGGTGGGTACTGAAGCTTTCTTT
CASSRQTVGTEAFF